This TCR beta chain was observed in a study of immune heterogeneity within non-small cell lung tumors. About the research overall: Among the tumors, 4 were squamous cell carcinomas, ten to eleven were non-squamous carcinomas and 1 was not otherwise specified. The study's findings and limits: Between individual patients, the high-frequency T-cell receptor beta clonotypes largely differed. Recurring identical dominant CDR3 beta clonotypes were observed across tumor sites within a patient, together with site-unique high-frequency clones.

Multiplex PCR (32 V and 13 J primers) was used to amplify the TCR beta CDR3. One entry per CDR3 protein, called by TCRdb with MiXCR from the multiplex PCR reads. This sample yields 3,000 to 4,000 distinct CDR3 sequences, of which approximately 37% are seen a single time; under 15% belongs to the top ten. At 600 ng per sample, bulk tumor genomic DNA provided the template. While surgery was under way, several biopsies spaced far apart were taken per primary tumor. Enrolled individuals presented with untreated, newly diagnosed non-small cell lung cancer and received curative surgery. Concerning this clonotype itself: Its antigen remains unknown.

Sequences were obtained from lung tumor tissue. The clonotype originates from a man between 65 and 79 years old with non-small cell lung cancer.

The CDR3 here is CASSPRDANYGYTF. In DNA, the CDR3 is TGTGCCAGCAGTCCTCGGGATGCTAACTATGGCTACACCTTC. V usage is TRBV12-3 or TRBV12-4 and J usage is TRBJ1-2; D gene unclear. V was clipped by 5 bases and J by 0 bases, with 10 bases between them. The CDR3 covers 14 residues.